The clone carrying this TCR beta chain was counted between two and nine times. This sample is part of a study of blood T cells in healthy people across ages. Study as a whole: Roughly one uniquely barcoded beta molecule per two T cells was captured.

Sample-barcoded 5' priming and a J-beta primer mix drove a second PCR of roughly 6 to 12 cycles. Every sample gave at least 2.5 million paired-end reads containing CDR3. MiXCR, applied by TCRdb to the 5' RACE reads, yields one record per CDR3 protein. Here the sample spans around 1,700,000 distinct CDR3 sequences, roughly 30% being singletons. This receptor was taken from a woman younger than 45 in good health. The sequencing input was blood.

CDR3 sequence: CASSSGLAAPGANVLTF. The CDR3 DNA sequence: TGTGCCAGCAGCTCGGGACTAGCGGCTCCAGGGGCCAACGTCCTGACTTTC. The chain has TRBV7-9 and TRBJ2-6, with 11 bases lining up with TRBD2. CDR3 size: 17 residues. Germline CDR1 SEHNR, CDR2 FQNEAQ (reference sequence). V trimming: 4 bases; J trimming: 4 bases; junction bases outside the gene matches: 6.